This T cell receptor beta chain originates from a study of T cell responses to AZD1222 COVID-19 vaccine. Study-wide results and caveats: It was only 6 or 7 AZD1222 recipients who were seropositive at baseline. At 160-218 and 743-854, vaccine-associated CD4 TCRs were dominant, and they spanned spike. Mostly white British, mostly female donors; authors suggested clonal diversity may be underestimated.

Deletions cut 3 bases from V and 8 bases from J, with 13 bases between. The CDR3 has 14 amino acids. The V gene's germline CDR1 is LNHDA and CDR2 SQIVND (reference sequence). Produced via immunoSEQ multiplex PCR; TCRdb's table is partial and in-frame only. The repertoire holds 80,000 to 100,000 clones, with around nine tenths as singletons. Worth noting for this clone: The antigen is unknown.

This clonotype was sampled from an adult in good health. Specimen: peripheral blood, collected on day 0 of MenACWY control vaccination. V is TRBV19 and J is TRBJ1-4; no clear D. The CDR3 spells CASSIPWMAEKLFF. CDR3 bases: TGTGCCAGTAGTATTCCATGGATGGCCGAAAAACTGTTTTTT.